Listed below are T cell receptor beta chains from one sample, sequenced in a study of blood T cell repertoires in COVID-19. Clones were read by immunoSEQ multiplex PCR, and TCRdb kept only the in-frame ones, dropping some. Among 250,000 to 300,000 clones listed, around 89% were seen once. Material for sequencing was peripheral blood. These receptors originate from a woman between 55 and 75 years old with acute or convalescent COVID-19. CDR3s include the opening cysteine and the closing phenylalanine or tryptophan. The D gene is left open where the match is weak. Not all rows give a size; the values are once, few, many and, for expanded clones, a class.

J | V | size | D | CDR3 | DNA
TRBJ1-2 | TRBV13 | . | TRBD1 | CASSWTGDGGYTF | TGTGCCAGCAGCTGGACAGGGGATGGCGGCTACACCTTC
TRBJ1-6 | TRBV7-8 | . | . | CASSLDEGDNSPLHF | TGTGCCAGCAGCTTAGATGAGGGAGACAATTCACCCCTCCACTTT
TRBJ1-1 | TRBV5-6 | . | . | CASSWAGGGTEAFF | TGTGCCAGCAGCTGGGCGGGAGGAGGTACTGAAGCTTTCTTT
TRBJ2-2 | TRBV28 | . | . | CASSPPRGASNTGELFF | TGTGCCAGCAGTCCCCCCCGGGGGGCCTCGAACACCGGGGAGCTGTTTTTT
TRBJ2-7 | TRBV14 | once | . | CASSSGGEIGQYF | TGTGCCAGCAGTTCGGGCGGGGAGATTGGGCAGTACTTC
TRBJ2-2 | TRBV2 | . | . | CASRQQAAGELFF | TGTGCCAGCAGACAACAGGCGGCCGGGGAGCTGTTTTTT
TRBJ1-5 | TRBV20-1 | once | TRBD1 | CSASGQGDQPQHF | TGCAGTGCTAGTGGACAGGGTGATCAGCCCCAGCATTTT
TRBJ2-7 | TRBV11-2 | . | TRBD2 | CASQSGVNLEQYF | TGTGCCAGCCAGAGCGGGGTTAATTTAGAGCAGTACTTC
TRBJ1-1 | TRBV9 | once | . | CASSQGGSTEAFF | TGTGCCAGCAGCCAAGGAGGAAGCACTGAAGCTTTCTTT
TRBJ2-7 | TRBV28 | . | . | CASGASYEQYF | TGTGCCAGCGGGGCTTCCTACGAGCAGTACTTC
TRBJ1-4 | TRBV7-9 | . | TRBD1 | CASSKNRGLNEKLFF | TGTGCCAGCAGCAAAAACAGGGGGCTTAATGAAAAACTGTTTTTT
TRBJ1-5 | TRBV6-5 | . | . | CASSYSHSSNQPQHF | TGTGCCAGCAGTTACTCGCATAGTAGCAATCAGCCCCAGCATTTT
TRBJ1-3 | TRBV7-9 | . | TRBD1 | CASSGDRGGNTIYF | TGTGCCAGCAGCGGGGACAGGGGAGGAAACACCATATATTTT